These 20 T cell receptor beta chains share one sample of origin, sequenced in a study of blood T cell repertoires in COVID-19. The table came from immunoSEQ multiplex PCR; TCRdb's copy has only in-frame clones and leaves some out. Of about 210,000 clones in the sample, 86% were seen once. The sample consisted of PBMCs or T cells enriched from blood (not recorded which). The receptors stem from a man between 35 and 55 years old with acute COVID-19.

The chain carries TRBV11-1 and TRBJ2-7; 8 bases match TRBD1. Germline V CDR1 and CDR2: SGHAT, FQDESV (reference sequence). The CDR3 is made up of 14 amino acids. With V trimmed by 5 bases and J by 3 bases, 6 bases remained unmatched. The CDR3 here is CASSHGTGDYEQYF. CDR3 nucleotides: TGTGCCAGCAGCCACGGGACAGGCGACTACGAGCAGTACTTC.

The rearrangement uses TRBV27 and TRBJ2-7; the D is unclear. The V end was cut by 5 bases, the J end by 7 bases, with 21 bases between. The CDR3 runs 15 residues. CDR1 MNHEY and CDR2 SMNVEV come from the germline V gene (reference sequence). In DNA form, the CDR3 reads TGTGCCAGCAGTGCTTTAGGAGCCCAGTTGCGGGAGCAGTACTTC. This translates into CASSALGAQLREQYF.

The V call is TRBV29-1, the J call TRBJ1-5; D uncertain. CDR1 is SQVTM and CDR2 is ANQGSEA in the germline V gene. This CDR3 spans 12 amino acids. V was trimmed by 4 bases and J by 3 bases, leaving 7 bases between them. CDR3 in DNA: TGCAGCGTTGGCGGTTTCAATCAGCCCCAGCATTTT. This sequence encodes CSVGGFNQPQHF.

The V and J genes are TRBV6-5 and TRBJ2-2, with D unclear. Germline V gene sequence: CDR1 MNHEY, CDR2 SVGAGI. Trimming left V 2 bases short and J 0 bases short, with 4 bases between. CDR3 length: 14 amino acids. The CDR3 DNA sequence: TGTGCCAGCAGTTACAGCCCGAACACCGGGGAGCTGTTTTTT. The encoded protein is CASSYSPNTGELFF.

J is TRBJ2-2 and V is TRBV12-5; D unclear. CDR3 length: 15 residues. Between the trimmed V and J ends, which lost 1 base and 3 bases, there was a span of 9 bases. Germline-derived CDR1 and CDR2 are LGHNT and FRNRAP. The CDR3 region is CASGLGRPYTGELFF. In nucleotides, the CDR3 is TGTGCTAGTGGTTTGGGGAGACCTTACACCGGGGAGCTGTTTTTT.

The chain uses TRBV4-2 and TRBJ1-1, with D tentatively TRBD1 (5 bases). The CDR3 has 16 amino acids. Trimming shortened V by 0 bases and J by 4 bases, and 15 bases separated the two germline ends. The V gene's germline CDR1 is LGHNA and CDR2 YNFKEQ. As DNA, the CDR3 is TGTGCCAGCAGCCAAGATTTTCTCCAGGGTGGCACTGAAGCTTTCTTT. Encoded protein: CASSQDFLQGGTEAFF.

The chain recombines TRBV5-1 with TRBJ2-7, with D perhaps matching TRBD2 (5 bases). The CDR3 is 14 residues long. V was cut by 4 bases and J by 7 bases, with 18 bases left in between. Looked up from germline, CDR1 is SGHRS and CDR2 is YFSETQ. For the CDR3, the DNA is TGCGCCAGCAGCGTCCCGGACTGGGGTAAGGAGCAGTACTTC. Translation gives CASSVPDWGKEQYF. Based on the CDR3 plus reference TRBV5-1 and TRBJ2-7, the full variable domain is KAGVTQTPRYLIKTRGQQVTLSCSPISGHRSVSWYQQTPGQGLQFLFEYFSETQRNKGNFPGRFSGRQFSNSRSEMNVSTLELGDSALYLCASSVPDWGKEQYFGPGTRLTVT.

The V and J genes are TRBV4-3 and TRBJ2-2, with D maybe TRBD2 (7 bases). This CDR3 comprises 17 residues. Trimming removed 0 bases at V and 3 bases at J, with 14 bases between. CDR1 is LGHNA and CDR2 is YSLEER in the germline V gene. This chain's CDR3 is CASSQDLWGGHTGELFF. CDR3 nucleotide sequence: TGCGCCAGCAGCCAAGATCTGTGGGGGGGCCACACCGGGGAGCTGTTTTTT.

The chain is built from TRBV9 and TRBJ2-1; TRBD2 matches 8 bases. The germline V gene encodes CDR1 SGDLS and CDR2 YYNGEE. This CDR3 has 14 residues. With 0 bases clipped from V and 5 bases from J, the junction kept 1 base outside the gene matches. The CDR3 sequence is CASSVAGGDNEQFF. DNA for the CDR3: TGTGCCAGCAGCGTAGCGGGAGGGGACAATGAGCAGTTCTTC.

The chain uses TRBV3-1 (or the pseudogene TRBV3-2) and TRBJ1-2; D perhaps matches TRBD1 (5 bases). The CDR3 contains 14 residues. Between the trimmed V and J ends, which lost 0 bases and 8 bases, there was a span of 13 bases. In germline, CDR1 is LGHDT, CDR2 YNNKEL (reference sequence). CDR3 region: CASSQDLGAGGYTF. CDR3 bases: TGTGCCAGCAGCCAAGATCTTGGGGCTGGCGGCTACACCTTC.

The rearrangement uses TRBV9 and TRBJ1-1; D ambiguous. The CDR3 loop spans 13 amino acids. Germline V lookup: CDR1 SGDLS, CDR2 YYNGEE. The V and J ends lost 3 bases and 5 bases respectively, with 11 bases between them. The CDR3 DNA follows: TGTGCCAGCAGCGCACACGAGGATACTGAAGCTTTCTTT. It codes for CASSAHEDTEAFF.

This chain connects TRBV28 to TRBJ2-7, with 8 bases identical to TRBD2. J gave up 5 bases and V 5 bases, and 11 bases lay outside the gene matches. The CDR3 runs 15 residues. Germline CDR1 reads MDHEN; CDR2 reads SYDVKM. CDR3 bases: TGTGCCAGCAGTGGAGCGGGGGCGGGACTACACGAGCAGTACTTC. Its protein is CASSGAGAGLHEQYF.

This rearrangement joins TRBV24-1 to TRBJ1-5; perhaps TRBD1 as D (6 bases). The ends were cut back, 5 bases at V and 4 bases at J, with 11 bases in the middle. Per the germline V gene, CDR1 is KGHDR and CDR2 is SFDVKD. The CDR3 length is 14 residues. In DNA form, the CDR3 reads TGTGCCACCAGTGGGTCAGGGGATAATCAGCCCCAGCATTTT. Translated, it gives CATSGSGDNQPQHF.

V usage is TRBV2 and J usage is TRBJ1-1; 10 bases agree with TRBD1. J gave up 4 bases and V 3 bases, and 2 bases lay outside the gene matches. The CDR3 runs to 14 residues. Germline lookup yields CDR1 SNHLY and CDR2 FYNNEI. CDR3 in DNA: TGTGCCAGCAGTGAGGGGACAGGGGTCACTGAAGCTTTCTTT. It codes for CASSEGTGVTEAFF.

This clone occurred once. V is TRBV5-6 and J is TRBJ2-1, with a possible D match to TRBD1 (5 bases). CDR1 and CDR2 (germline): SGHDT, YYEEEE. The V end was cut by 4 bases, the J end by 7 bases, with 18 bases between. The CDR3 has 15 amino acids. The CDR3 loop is CASSLTAVFENEQFF. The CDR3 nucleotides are TGTGCCAGCAGCCTGACAGCCGTATTTGAAAATGAGCAGTTCTTC.

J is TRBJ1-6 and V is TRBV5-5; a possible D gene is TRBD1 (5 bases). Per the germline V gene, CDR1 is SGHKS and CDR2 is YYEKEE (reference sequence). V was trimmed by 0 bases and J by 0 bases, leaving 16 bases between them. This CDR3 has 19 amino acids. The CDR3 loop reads CASSLGLRVLGSYNSPLHF. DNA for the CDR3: TGTGCCAGCAGCTTGGGTCTCAGGGTTTTGGGCTCCTATAATTCACCCCTCCACTTT. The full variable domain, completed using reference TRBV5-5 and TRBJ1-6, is DAGVTQSPTHLIKTRGQQVTLRCSPISGHKSVSWYQQVLGQGPQFIFQYYEKEERGRGNFPDRFSARQFPNYSSELNVNALLLGDSALYLCASSLGLRVLGSYNSPLHFGNGTRLTVT.

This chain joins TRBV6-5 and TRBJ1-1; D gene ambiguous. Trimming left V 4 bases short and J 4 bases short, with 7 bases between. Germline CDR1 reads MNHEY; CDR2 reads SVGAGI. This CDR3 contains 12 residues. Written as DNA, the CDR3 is TGTGCCAGCAGTTTTGACACCACTGAAGCTTTCTTT. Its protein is CASSFDTTEAFF.

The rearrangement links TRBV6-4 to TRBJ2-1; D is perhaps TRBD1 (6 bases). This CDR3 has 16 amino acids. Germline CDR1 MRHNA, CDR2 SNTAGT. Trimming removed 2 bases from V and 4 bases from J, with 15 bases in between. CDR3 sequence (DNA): TGTGCCAGCAGTGACCCCGTGAGGGGGAGTTACAATGAGCAGTTCTTC. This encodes CASSDPVRGSYNEQFF.

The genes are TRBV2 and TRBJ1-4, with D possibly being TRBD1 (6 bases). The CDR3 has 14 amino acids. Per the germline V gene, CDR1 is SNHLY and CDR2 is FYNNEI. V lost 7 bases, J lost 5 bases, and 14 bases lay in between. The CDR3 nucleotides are TGTGCCAGCACACTCAGGGGAGAAAATGAAAAACTGTTTTTT. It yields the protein CASTLRGENEKLFF.

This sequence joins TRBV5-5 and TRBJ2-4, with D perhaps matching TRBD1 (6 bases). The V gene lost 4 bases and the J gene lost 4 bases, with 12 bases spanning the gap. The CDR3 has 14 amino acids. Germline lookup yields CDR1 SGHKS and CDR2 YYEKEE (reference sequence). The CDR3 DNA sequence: TGTGCCAGCAGCCCGGATCAGGGGAAAAACATTCAGTACTTC. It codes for CASSPDQGKNIQYF.